These T cell receptor beta chains were read from a single sample in a study of shared clonotypes between healthy human individuals. Some clones are missing from TCRdb's copy, which holds only in-frame ones; the method was immunoSEQ multiplex PCR. The sample contains over a million clones, approximately 80% of which appear only once. Sequencing used memory CD4+ T cells from PBMCs. These receptors all come from a man younger than 30 in good health. Some clones in this sample may be carry-over from other donors' samples. Each CDR3 is given with its conserved first and last residue. A D gene is named only where the DNA matches it firmly. Rows may omit the clone size; those that give it use once, few, many or a size class.

J	size	D	V	DNA	CDR3
TRBJ2-3	NA	NA	TRBV11-2	TGTGCCAGCAGGGGGATGGCGGGGACAGATACGCAGTATTTT	CASRGMAGTDTQYF
TRBJ1-3	NA	NA	TRBV7-2	TGTGCCAGCAGCTTAGGGGGGCGCGTTGGAAACACCATATATTTT	CASSLGGRVGNTIYF
TRBJ2-3	NA	TRBD2	TRBV7-9	TGTGCCAGCACCAAACTAGCGGGATTCTCAGATACGCAGTATTTT	CASTKLAGFSDTQYF
TRBJ1-3	NA	TRBD1	TRBV28	TGTGCCAGCAGCTCCTACAGGGGGAAATCTGGAAACACCATATATTTT	CASSSYRGKSGNTIYF
TRBJ2-5	NA	NA	TRBV7-9	TGTGCCAGCAGCCCCGCTCCCGAGACCCAGTACTTC	CASSPAPETQYF
TRBJ2-1	NA	NA	TRBV28	TGTGCCAGCAGTTATCCAGGGACCTACAATGAGCAGTTCTTC	CASSYPGTYNEQFF
TRBJ1-2	few	NA	TRBV5-4	TGTGCCAGCAGCCTGAGGAGCGAGAGAAACTATGGCTACACCTTC	CASSLRSERNYGYTF
TRBJ2-7	NA	TRBD1	TRBV25-1	TGTGCCAGCAGTGGGGGACAGGCGGCGAAGCAGTACTTC	CASSGGQAAKQYF
TRBJ2-3	NA	NA	TRBV2	TGTGCCAGCAGTGAAAGCAGATATACGCAGTATTTT	CASSESRYTQYF
TRBJ1-5	NA	NA	TRBV5-4	TGTGCCAGCAGTCATCCGGGACAGCCCCAGCATTTT	CASSHPGQPQHF
TRBJ1-1	NA	NA	TRBV6-5	TGTGCCAGCAGTTACTCCCCTCGGGCAGGGAAAGCTTTCTTT	CASSYSPRAGKAFF
TRBJ1-5	many	NA	TRBV30	TGTGCCTGGAGTAACGGGGTGGGAGATCAGCCCCAGCATTTT	CAWSNGVGDQPQHF
TRBJ1-1	NA	TRBD1	TRBV5-4	TGTGCCAGCAGCTCGGGCAGGGGGGGGAACACTGAAGCTTTCTTT	CASSSGRGGNTEAFF